What follows describes a single T cell receptor (beta chain). Per the original methods: Amplification of reference gene primers provided the estimated nucleated cell counts. The method was immunoSEQ multiplex PCR; TCRdb's version includes in-frame clones alone and lacks a portion of them. V and J calls and clone size are given by that table; D and trimming were obtained from the DNA. The sample lists 55,000 to 75,000 clones, about 89% occurring once. This CDR3 region has 13 residues. Trimming shortened V by 4 bases and J by 6 bases, and 13 bases separated the two germline ends. Germline CDR1 SEHNR, CDR2 FQNEAQ (reference sequence). The data belong to a study of blood T cell repertoires in COVID-19. Study in general: Italy, Spain and the United States were the sources of the convalescent and acute COVID-19 samples. The cDNA or gDNA used as material had been derived from T cells, B-cell-depleted T cells, or PBMCs.

The chain uses TRBV7-9 and TRBJ2-7; a possible D gene is TRBD2 (6 bases). The TCR was taken from a man in his forties or fifties with active COVID-19. Sequencing was done on a sample of peripheral blood. The CDR3 sequence is CASSWGDGGEQYF. CDR3 coding DNA: TGTGCCAGCAGCTGGGGGGACGGAGGCGAGCAGTACTTC.